The 12 T cell receptor beta chains given below trace back to one sample, sequenced in a study of human T cells and chemical hapten exposure. TCRdb re-called the 5' RACE reads with MiXCR, one entry per CDR3 protein. The sample has 110,000 or so distinct CDR3 sequences, 15% to 20% seen once; the top ten hold around 2.7%. Unfractionated whole blood yielded the extracted total RNA. Every receptor here comes from a human donor in good health.

Comments on this clonotype: One end of the junction varies from germline; a read error may be responsible. The rearrangement uses TRBV28 and TRBJ2-1; 8 bases map to TRBD2. Germline CDR1 and CDR2: MDHEN and SYDVKM. This CDR3 comprises 12 residues. CDR3 region: CASSLVGRAPGF. DNA for the CDR3: TGTGCCAGCAGTTTAGTCGGGAGGGCCCCAGGGTTC.

This sequence joins TRBV2 and TRBJ1-1; D remains ambiguous. The CDR3 is made up of 14 amino acids. Germline V gene sequence: CDR1 SNHLY, CDR2 FYNNEI. Deletions cut 2 bases from V and 2 bases from J, with 9 bases between. This CDR3 is CASSETWGNTEAFF. The CDR3 DNA sequence: TGTGCCAGCAGTGAAACTTGGGGAAACACTGAAGCTTTCTTT.

This clonotype was seen more than once but under ten times. The chain uses TRBV5-4 and TRBJ1-1, with TRBD1 identical over 8 bases. CDR1 SGHNT and CDR2 YYREEE come from the germline V gene (reference sequence). Trimming at V came to 10 bases and at J to 4 bases, leaving 9 bases not matched to a gene. The CDR3 is made up of 13 amino acids. DNA for the CDR3: TGTGCCCTCGCAGGACAGGGTGGCACTGAAGCTTTCTTT. Its protein product is CALAGQGGTEAFF.

In this sample, this clonotype turned up a few times. The DNA for the CDR3 is TGCAGCGGGGGGGATAACTATGGCTACACCTTC. The encoded protein is CSGGDNYGYTF. The chain employs TRBV29-1 and TRBJ1-2; a possible D gene is TRBD1 (5 bases). Germline CDR1 is SQVTM and CDR2 is ANQGSEA. The CDR3 totals 11 residues. V lost 7 bases, J lost 1 base, and 7 bases lay in between.

The V call is TRBV14, the J call TRBJ1-1; D not certain. Germline CDR1 is SGHDN and CDR2 is FVKESK. CDR3 length: 16 amino acids. With 0 bases removed from V and 1 base from J, the gap between germline ends came to 12 bases. CDR3 DNA: TGTGCCAGCAGCCAAGATGCGGGGATGGGGAACACTGAAGCTTTCTTT. The encoded protein is CASSQDAGMGNTEAFF.

The chain couples TRBV11-2 to TRBJ1-1, with 7 bases fitting TRBD1. Germline CDR1 reads SGHAT; CDR2 reads FQNNGV. The ends lost 1 base at V and 6 bases at J; junction bases unmatched: 5. The CDR3 totals 14 residues. CDR3 in DNA: TGTGCCAGCAGCTTAGTCCCGACAGGGCCTGAAGCTTTCTTT. Amino acids: CASSLVPTGPEAFF. The whole variable domain, remainder taken from reference TRBV11-2 and TRBJ1-1, is EAGVAQSPRYKIIEKRQSVAFWCNPISGHATLYWYQQILGQGPKLLIQFQNNGVVDDSQLPKDRFSAERLKGVDSTLKIQPAKLEDSAVYLCASSLVPTGPEAFFGQGTRLTVV.

The chain uses TRBV3-1 and TRBJ1-1; 7 bases agree with TRBD1. Trimming removed 5 bases from V and 5 bases from J; junction bases left unmatched: 8. This CDR3 has 14 residues. Germline V gene data show CDR1 as LGHDT and CDR2 as YNNKEL (reference sequence). The CDR3 loop is CASSVRGRSTEAFF. In DNA form, the CDR3 reads TGTGCCAGCAGCGTTAGGGGGCGAAGTACTGAAGCTTTCTTT.

This clonotype was counted only a few times. The chain combines TRBV5-1 with TRBJ2-7, with D unclear. The V end lost 5 bases, the J end lost 3 bases, and 12 bases lay between the germline ends. The germline CDR1 and CDR2 sequences are SGHRS and YFSETQ. The CDR3 runs 13 residues. The CDR3 loop reads CASRLHSYYEQYF. As DNA, the CDR3 is TGCGCCAGCAGGTTACACAGCTACTACGAGCAGTACTTC.

The chain employs TRBV12-5 and TRBJ1-2, with D perhaps matching TRBD1 (5 bases). Trimming pared 3 bases from V and 8 bases from J, leaving 19 bases between. The CDR3 totals 15 residues. Germline assignment: CDR1 LGHNT and CDR2 FRNRAP. DNA of the CDR3: TGTGCTAGTGGTTTCGGTACAGGCCGACCAAAAGGCTACACCTTC. Residues: CASGFGTGRPKGYTF.

This clonotype was recorded a few times. CDR3 amino acids: CSASYDSLAETQYF. The CDR3 DNA is TGCAGTGCTAGTTACGATAGCCTAGCGGAGACCCAGTACTTC. V usage is TRBV20-1 and J usage is TRBJ2-5; a possible D gene is TRBD2 (6 bases). The CDR3 sequence is 14 residues long. From germline, CDR1 is DFQATT and CDR2 SNEGSKA (reference sequence). V lost 3 bases, J lost 5 bases, and 16 bases lay in between.

This clonotype was found a few times. The DNA for the CDR3 is TGTGCTAGTGGTTTGGCACAGGGGACGAGCACCGGGGAGCTGTTTTTT. The encoded protein is CASGLAQGTSTGELFF. The chain couples TRBV12-5 to TRBJ2-2; 7 nucleotides align to TRBD1. After removal of 1 base from V and 4 bases from J, the junction contained 6 bases not matched to a gene. CDR3 length: 16 amino acids. CDR1 and CDR2 (germline): LGHNT, FRNRAP.

This clonotype turned up a few times. The chain employs TRBV24-1 and TRBJ2-3; perhaps TRBD2 as D (6 bases). The germline V and J ends were trimmed by 4 bases and 0 bases, with 16 bases remaining between them. CDR3 length: 17 amino acids. Germline CDR1 reads KGHDR; CDR2 reads SFDVKD. CDR3 bases: TGTGCCACCAGTGAGGGGGACGGACTAACTAGCACAGATACGCAGTATTTT. Protein sequence: CATSEGDGLTSTDTQYF.